These 3 T cell receptor beta chains share one sample of origin, sequenced in a study of blood T cells in healthy people across ages. PCR was performed a second time for about 6 to 12 cycles using a sample-barcoded 5' primer and a J-beta primer mix. TCRdb re-called the 5' RACE reads with MiXCR, one entry per CDR3 protein. Among roughly 1.5 million distinct CDR3 sequences, 40% to 45% were seen once, and the ten largest hold under 5%. Sequences were obtained from blood. These receptors all come from a woman younger than 35 in good health.

This clonotype has more than one count but fewer than ten. The CDR3: CASSFVPGQNNEQFF. CDR3 bases: TGTGCCAGCAGCTTCGTCCCGGGACAAAACAATGAGCAGTTCTTC. The V call is TRBV5-8, the J call TRBJ2-1; TRBD1 might be the D (6 bases). The ends were cut back, 2 bases at V and 5 bases at J, with 14 bases in the middle. Germline lookup yields CDR1 SGHTS and CDR2 YDEGEE. The CDR3 consists of 15 residues.

The gene calls are TRBV12-5 and TRBJ2-6; possibly TRBD1 or TRBD2 for D (5 bases each). The V gene lost 6 bases and the J gene lost 0 bases, with 15 bases spanning the gap. This CDR3 spans 17 amino acids. Per the germline V gene, CDR1 is LGHNT and CDR2 is FRNRAP. This CDR3 reads CASGPWDGYSGANVLTF. The CDR3 region has the DNA TGTGCTAGTGGACCATGGGACGGTTACTCTGGGGCCAACGTCCTGACTTTC.

This clonotype came up a few times. The chain uses TRBV15 and TRBJ2-5; 7 nucleotides align to TRBD1. The J segment lost 5 bases and the V segment lost 0 bases, leaving 3 bases of the junction unmatched. In germline, CDR1 is LNHNV, CDR2 YYDKDF (reference sequence). The CDR3 contains 14 residues. The CDR3 bases are TGTGCCACCAGCAGAGATCAGGGGGTTGAGACCCAGTACTTC. Residues: CATSRDQGVETQYF.